The present T cell receptor beta chain was sequenced within a study of CD8 T cells in Susac syndrome. Germline CDR1 reads DFQATT; CDR2 reads SNEGSKA (reference sequence). The V and J ends lost 5 bases and 4 bases respectively, with 15 bases between them. This CDR3 has 14 amino acids. Reverse transcription of about 0.5 to 1 ug RNA was carried out with random hexamers. An immunoSEQ multiplex PCR amplified TCR beta CDR3 over 54 Vbeta and 13 Jbeta. TCRdb reprocessed the immunoSEQ multiplex PCR reads via MiXCR and lists one record per CDR3 protein. Of about 130,000 distinct CDR3 sequences in the sample, just over 90% were seen once. FACS was used to enrich TEMRA cells, whereas the CD8+ and CD4+ T cells were obtained by negative isolation.

The clonotype comes from a human donor with multiple sclerosis. Sequencing used CD8+ T cells from PBMCs. The J gene is TRBJ1-5, the V gene TRBV20-1, with D possibly being TRBD1 (6 bases). CDR3 in amino acids: CSAQSRGGNQPQHF. DNA of the CDR3: TGCAGTGCTCAAAGCAGGGGTGGAAATCAGCCCCAGCATTTT.